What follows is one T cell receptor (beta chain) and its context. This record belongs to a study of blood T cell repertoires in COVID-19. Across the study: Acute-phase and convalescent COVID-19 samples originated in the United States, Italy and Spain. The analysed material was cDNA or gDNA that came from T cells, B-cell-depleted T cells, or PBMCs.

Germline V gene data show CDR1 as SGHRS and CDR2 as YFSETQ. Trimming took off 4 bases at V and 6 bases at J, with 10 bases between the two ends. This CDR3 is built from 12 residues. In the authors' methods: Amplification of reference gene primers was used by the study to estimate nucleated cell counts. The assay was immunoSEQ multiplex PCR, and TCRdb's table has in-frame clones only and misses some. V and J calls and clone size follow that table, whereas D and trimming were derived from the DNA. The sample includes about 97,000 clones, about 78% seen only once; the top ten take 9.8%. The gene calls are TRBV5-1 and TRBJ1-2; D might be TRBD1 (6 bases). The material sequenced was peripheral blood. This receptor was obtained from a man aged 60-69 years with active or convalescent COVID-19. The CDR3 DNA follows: TGCGCCAGCAGCGTTACAGGGCATGGCTACACCTTC. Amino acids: CASSVTGHGYTF. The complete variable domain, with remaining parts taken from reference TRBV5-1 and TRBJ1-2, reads KAGVTQTPRYLIKTRGQQVTLSCSPISGHRSVSWYQQTPGQGLQFLFEYFSETQRNKGNFPGRFSGRQFSNSRSEMNVSTLELGDSALYLCASSVTGHGYTFGSGTRLTVV.